Reported below is one TCR beta chain. Its target is unknown. The entry originates in a study of cytomegalovirus exposure and HLA in healthy donors. Study-wide points: The study flagged around 150 TCR beta chains as cytomegalovirus-associated. In a later analysis, several top co-occurrence clusters appeared linked to parvovirus B19, influenza, CMV and Epstein-Barr virus. A later analysis showed HLA-associated TCR beta chains outstripping equally common others in clonal expansion.

Primers: 60 Vbeta forward and 13 Jbeta reverse. Some clones are missing from TCRdb's copy, which holds only in-frame ones; the method was immunoSEQ multiplex PCR. The table shows 200,000 to 250,000 clones, with 79% occurring only once. The V segment lost 6 bases and the J segment 10 bases; nucleotides outside the gene matches: 5. The CDR3 length is 12 residues. Germline values: CDR1 MDHEN, CDR2 SYDVKM. The specimen sequenced was PBMCs. The clonotype was recovered from a man aged 45-65 years in good health and CMV-seronegative. The V gene is TRBV28, the J gene TRBJ2-1; 8 positions agree with TRBD2. For the CDR3, the DNA is TGTGCCAGCAGGGGTAGCGGGAACGAGCAGTTCTTC. Translation gives CASRGSGNEQFF.